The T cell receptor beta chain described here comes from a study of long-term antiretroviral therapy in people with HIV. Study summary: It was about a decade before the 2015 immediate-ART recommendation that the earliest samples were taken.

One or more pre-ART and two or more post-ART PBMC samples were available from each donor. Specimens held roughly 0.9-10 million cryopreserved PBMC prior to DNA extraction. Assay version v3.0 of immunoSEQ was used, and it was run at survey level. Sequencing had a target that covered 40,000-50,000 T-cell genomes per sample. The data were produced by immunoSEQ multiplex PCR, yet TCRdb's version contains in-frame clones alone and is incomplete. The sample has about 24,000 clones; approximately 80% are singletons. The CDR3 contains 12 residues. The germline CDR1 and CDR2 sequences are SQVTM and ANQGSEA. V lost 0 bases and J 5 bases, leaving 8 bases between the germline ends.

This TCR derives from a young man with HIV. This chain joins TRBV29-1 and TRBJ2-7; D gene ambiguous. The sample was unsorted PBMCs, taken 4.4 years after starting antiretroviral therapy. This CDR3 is CSVEDRLHEQYF. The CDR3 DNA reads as TGCAGCGTTGAAGATCGACTTCACGAGCAGTACTTC.